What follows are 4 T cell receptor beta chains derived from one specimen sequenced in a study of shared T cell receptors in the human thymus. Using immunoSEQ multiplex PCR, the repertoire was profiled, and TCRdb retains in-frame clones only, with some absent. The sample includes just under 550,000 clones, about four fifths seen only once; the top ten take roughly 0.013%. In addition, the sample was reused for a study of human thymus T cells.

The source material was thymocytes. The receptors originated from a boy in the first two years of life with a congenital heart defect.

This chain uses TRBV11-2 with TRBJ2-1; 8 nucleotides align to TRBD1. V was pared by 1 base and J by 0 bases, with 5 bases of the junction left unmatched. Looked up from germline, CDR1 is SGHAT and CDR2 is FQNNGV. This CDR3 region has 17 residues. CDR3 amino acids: CASSLVRTGSSYNEQFF. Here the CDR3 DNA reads TGTGCCAGCAGCTTAGTACGGACAGGGTCCTCCTACAATGAGCAGTTCTTC.

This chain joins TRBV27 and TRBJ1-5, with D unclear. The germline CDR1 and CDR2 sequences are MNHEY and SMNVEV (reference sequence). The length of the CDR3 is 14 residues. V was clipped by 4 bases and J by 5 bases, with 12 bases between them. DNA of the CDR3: TGTGCCAGCAGTTCGACTCAATGGGATCAGCCCCAGCATTTT. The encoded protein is CASSSTQWDQPQHF.

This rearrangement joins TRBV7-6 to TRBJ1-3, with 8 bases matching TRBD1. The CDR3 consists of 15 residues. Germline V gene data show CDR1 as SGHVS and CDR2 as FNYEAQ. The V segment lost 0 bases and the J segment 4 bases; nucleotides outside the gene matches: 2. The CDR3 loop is CASSLAWTGGNTIYF. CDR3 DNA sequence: TGTGCCAGCAGCTTAGCTTGGACAGGGGGAAACACCATATATTTT.

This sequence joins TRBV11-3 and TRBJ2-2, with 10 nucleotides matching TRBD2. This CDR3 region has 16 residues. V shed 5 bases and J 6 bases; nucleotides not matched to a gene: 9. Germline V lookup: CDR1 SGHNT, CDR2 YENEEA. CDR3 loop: CASSPLSGRAAGELFF. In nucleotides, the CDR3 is TGTGCCAGCAGCCCCCTGAGCGGGAGGGCCGCCGGGGAGCTGTTTTTT.